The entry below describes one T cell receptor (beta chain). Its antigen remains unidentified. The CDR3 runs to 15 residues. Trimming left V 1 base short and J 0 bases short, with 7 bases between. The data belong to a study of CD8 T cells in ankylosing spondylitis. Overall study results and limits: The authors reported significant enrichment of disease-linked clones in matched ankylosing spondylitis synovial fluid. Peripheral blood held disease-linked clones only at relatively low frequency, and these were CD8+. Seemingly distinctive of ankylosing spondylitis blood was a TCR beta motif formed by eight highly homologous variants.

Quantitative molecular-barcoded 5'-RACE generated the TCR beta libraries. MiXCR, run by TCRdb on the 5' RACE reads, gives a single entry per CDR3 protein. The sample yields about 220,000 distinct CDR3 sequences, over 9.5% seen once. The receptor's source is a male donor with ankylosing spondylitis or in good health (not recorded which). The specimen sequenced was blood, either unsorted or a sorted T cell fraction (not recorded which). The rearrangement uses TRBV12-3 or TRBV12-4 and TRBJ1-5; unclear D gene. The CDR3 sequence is CASSLGDNSNQPQHF. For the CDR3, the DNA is TGTGCCAGCAGTTTAGGAGATAATAGCAATCAGCCCCAGCATTTT.